The entry that follows covers one T cell receptor beta chain sequence. Assay used: immunoSEQ multiplex PCR; TCRdb lists only in-frame clones, some missing. Among about 160,000 clones listed, 75% to 90% were seen once. This entry comes from a study of blood T cell repertoires in COVID-19. CDR1 SNHLY and CDR2 FYNNEI come from the germline V gene. This CDR3 spans 15 amino acids. The ends were cut back, 1 base at V and 7 bases at J, with 13 bases in the middle. The receptor comes from a woman older than 75 with active or convalescent COVID-19. The rearrangement uses TRBV2 and TRBJ1-4; possible D gene TRBD1, 6 bases. The sequenced sample was peripheral blood. The CDR3 DNA is TGTGCCAGCAGTGAAGAGGCCAGGGGTAGTGAAAAACTGTTTTTT. Protein sequence: CASSEEARGSEKLFF.